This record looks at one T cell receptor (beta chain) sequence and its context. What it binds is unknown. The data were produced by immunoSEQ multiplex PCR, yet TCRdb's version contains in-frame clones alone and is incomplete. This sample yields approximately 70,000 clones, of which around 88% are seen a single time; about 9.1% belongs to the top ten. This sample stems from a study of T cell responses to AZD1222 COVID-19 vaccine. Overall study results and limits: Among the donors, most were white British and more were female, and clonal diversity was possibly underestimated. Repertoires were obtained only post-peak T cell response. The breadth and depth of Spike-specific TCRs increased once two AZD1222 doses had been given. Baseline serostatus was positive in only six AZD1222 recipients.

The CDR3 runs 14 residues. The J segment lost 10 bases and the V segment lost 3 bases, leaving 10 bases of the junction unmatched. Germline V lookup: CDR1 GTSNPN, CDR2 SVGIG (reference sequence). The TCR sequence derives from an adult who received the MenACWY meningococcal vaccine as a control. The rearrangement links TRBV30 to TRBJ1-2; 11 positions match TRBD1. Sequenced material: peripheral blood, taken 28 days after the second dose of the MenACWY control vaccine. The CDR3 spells CAWSKPGGQGVYTF. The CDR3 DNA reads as TGTGCCTGGAGCAAGCCGGGGGGACAGGGGGTCTACACCTTC.